This TCR beta chain was identified in a study of blood T cells in healthy people across ages. There are 16 residues in the CDR3. V trimming: 8 bases; J trimming: 5 bases; junction bases outside the gene matches: 14. Together with a sample-barcoded 5' primer, a J-beta primer mix was included in a second PCR lasting about 7 to 12 cycles. The authors tagged each cDNA molecule using a template-switch adaptor with 12 random nucleotides. TCRdb re-derived calls from the 5' RACE reads in MiXCR, one entry per CDR3 protein. The table has some 790,000 distinct CDR3 sequences, under 30% seen once. The rearrangement links TRBV12-3 or TRBV12-4 to TRBJ2-5; 10 bases match TRBD2. This TCR was recovered from a woman older than 75 in good health. Sequenced input: blood. The CDR3 bases are TGTGCCAGCGTCCAGGGGGCTAGCGGGAGCAGGGAGACCCAGTACTTC. Its protein product is CASVQGASGSRETQYF.